The rows below give T cell receptor beta chains drawn from one sample of a study of cytomegalovirus exposure and HLA in healthy donors. TCRdb's copy holds only in-frame clones and misses some; the assay was immunoSEQ multiplex PCR. The table lists around 130,000 clones, 80% of them singletons. What was sequenced was PBMCs. The receptors originated from a man aged 25-45 years in good health and CMV-seronegative. Each CDR3 is given with its conserved first and last residue. The D gene is left open where the match is weak. Expanded clones are given a class, and other clones once, few, many or no size at all.

TRBV7-2	.	TRBJ2-2	12	.	TGTGCCAGCAGCTCTTACACCGGGGAGCTGTTTTTT	CASSSYTGELFF
TRBV28	.	TRBJ2-6	15	.	TGTGCCAGCCAGAGAGGGAGCTCTGGGGCCAACGTCCTGACTTTC	CASQRGSSGANVLTF
TRBV19	TRBD1	TRBJ1-5	17	.	TGTGCCAGTAGTCCCCTTCACGGACAGGGTGTTACTCAGCCCCAGCATTTT	CASSPLHGQGVTQPQHF
TRBV18	TRBD2	TRBJ2-3	15	.	TGTGCCAGCTCACTCCTACTAGCGGGTACAGATACGCAGTATTTT	CASSLLLAGTDTQYF
TRBV10-3	TRBD1	TRBJ2-2	15	.	TGTGCCATCAGTGTCGACAGGGGCTACACCGGGGAGCTGTTTTTT	CAISVDRGYTGELFF
TRBV28	.	TRBJ2-7	13	.	TGTGCCAGCAGTTCCCCCTGGTACTACGAGCAGTACTTC	CASSSPWYYEQYF
TRBV11-2	.	TRBJ1-2	14	few	TGTGCCAGCAGCCAGACCACAGGGAACTATGGCTACACCTTC	CASSQTTGNYGYTF
TRBV2	TRBD1	TRBJ1-5	14	once	TGTGCCAGCAGTGAAGACAGGGGAGATCAGCCCCAGCATTTT	CASSEDRGDQPQHF
TRBV19	.	TRBJ2-3	16	.	TGTGCCAGTAAGGAGGGGGCGCGTTGGTCCACAGATACGCAGTATTTT	CASKEGARWSTDTQYF
TRBV18	.	TRBJ1-6	16	.	TGTGCCAGCTCACCATCACCCGGAGGGAATAATTCACCCCTCCACTTT	CASSPSPGGNNSPLHF
TRBV5-1	.	TRBJ1-1	14	.	TGCGCCAGCAGCGAGGGACACTGGAACACTGAAGCTTTCTTT	CASSEGHWNTEAFF
TRBV27	TRBD1	TRBJ2-5	13	.	TGTGCCACCGCCGGGACAGGGTCAGAGACCCAGTACTTC	CATAGTGSETQYF
TRBV4-1	.	TRBJ2-2	14	.	TGCGCCAGCAGCCAAGGCCTAAACACCGGGGAGCTGTTTTTT	CASSQGLNTGELFF
TRBV15	.	TRBJ2-1	11	.	TGTGCCACCAGCTACCGGGATCAACGGTTCTTC	CATSYRDQRFF
TRBV4-2	TRBD1	TRBJ2-5	14	.	TGTGCCAGCAGCCAAGGAGGGGGCGCAGAGACCCAGTACTTC	CASSQGGGAETQYF
TRBV5-4	.	TRBJ1-1	13	few	TGTGCCAGCAGAGACATTTCGACGTCTGAAGCTTTCTTT	CASRDISTSEAFF
TRBV5-6	TRBD1	TRBJ1-2	15	.	TGTGCCAGCAGCTGGGGGACAGAGAACAACTATGGCTACACCTTC	CASSWGTENNYGYTF
TRBV4-2	.	TRBJ2-3	14	.	TGTGCCAGCAGCCAAGATCGAGCTGCAGATACGCAGTATTTT	CASSQDRAADTQYF
TRBV6-1	TRBD1	TRBJ2-3	14	.	TGTGCCAGCGGCCGGACAGGGAAAGGAGATACGCAGTATTTT	CASGRTGKGDTQYF
TRBV18	TRBD2	TRBJ2-1	12	few	TGTGCCACCGGGACTAGTCGAAATGAGCAGTTCTTC	CATGTSRNEQFF
TRBV27	.	TRBJ1-5	13	.	TGTGCCAGCAGCGAACAGGGTCCTAAGCCCCAGCATTTT	CASSEQGPKPQHF
TRBV5-1	.	TRBJ2-2	14	few	TGCGCCAGCAGCTTGGATCGGAACACCGGGGAGCTGTTTTTT	CASSLDRNTGELFF
TRBV5-6	TRBD2	TRBJ2-2	13	.	TGTGCCAGCCGGGCGGGGGGCACCGGGGAGCTGTTTTTT	CASRAGGTGELFF
TRBV27	.	TRBJ1-1	13	.	TGTGCCAGCAGTTTATCTGGCTCCACTGAAGCTTTCTTT	CASSLSGSTEAFF
TRBV18	TRBD2	TRBJ2-7	14	.	TGTGCCAGCTCACCAGATAGCGGGGTACACGAGCAGTACTTC	CASSPDSGVHEQYF
TRBV7-2	TRBD2	TRBJ2-7	15	.	TGTGCCAGCAGCTCCCGGACTAGCGAGTTTGGGGAGCAGTACTTC	CASSSRTSEFGEQYF
TRBV4-3	.	TRBJ1-1	14	.	TGCGCCAGCAGCCTATACACAGCGAACACTGAAGCTTTCTTT	CASSLYTANTEAFF
TRBV5-1	.	TRBJ2-7	13	.	TGCGCCAGCAGCACAGGACCCATCTACGAGCAGTACTTC	CASSTGPIYEQYF
TRBV30	.	TRBJ2-1	13	few	TGTGCCTGGAGTGCTCCCCCGTACAATGAGCAGTTCTTC	CAWSAPPYNEQFF
TRBV5-4	.	TRBJ2-5	13	.	TGTGCCAGCTCTCGAGACAAACGGGAGACCCAGTACTTC	CASSRDKRETQYF
TRBV28	.	TRBJ1-5	14	once	TGTGCCAGCAGCGGACAGTATAGCAATCAGCCCCAGCATTTT	CASSGQYSNQPQHF
TRBV4-3	TRBD1	TRBJ1-4	16	.	TGCGCCAGCAGCCAAGATCTGAGGGGGCTAAGCGAAAAACTGTTTTTT	CASSQDLRGLSEKLFF
TRBV6-5	.	TRBJ1-3	13	few	TGTGCCAGCAGGGCATACAATGGAAACACCATATATTTT	CASRAYNGNTIYF
TRBV4-1	.	TRBJ1-5	15	.	TGCGCCAGCAGCCAGCGGACAGAGAGCAATCAGCCCCAGCATTTT	CASSQRTESNQPQHF
TRBV7-6	.	TRBJ2-2	16	.	TGTGCCAGCAGCCCCCTTCGGACTACTAACACCGGGGAGCTGTTTTTT	CASSPLRTTNTGELFF
TRBV25-1	TRBD1	TRBJ2-7	15	.	TGTGCCAGCAGTGGACTTGGGGGACAGCCTCACGAGCAGTACTTC	CASSGLGGQPHEQYF
TRBV23-1	.	TRBJ1-1	16	.	TGCGCCAGCAGTCAAGAAAGCGTAGGCAGAAACACTGAAGCTTTCTTT	CASSQESVGRNTEAFF
TRBV10-1	TRBD1	TRBJ2-3	16	.	TGCGGCAGCAACCGGAGAGGACAGGGGGATTCAGATACGCAGTATTTT	CGSNRRGQGDSDTQYF
TRBV6-1	TRBD1	TRBJ2-7	15	.	TGTGCCAGCAGTGACCCCGCACAGGGGGCCTACGAGCAGTACTTC	CASSDPAQGAYEQYF
TRBV7-9	.	TRBJ1-1	16	.	TGTGCCAGCAGCTTAGATCAGGGAAGGAAGTTCACTGAAGCTTTCTTT	CASSLDQGRKFTEAFF
TRBV28	.	TRBJ2-4	14	.	TGTGCCAGCAGAACGGGGGTTGCCAAAAACATTCAGTACTTC	CASRTGVAKNIQYF
TRBV11-2	.	TRBJ2-4	14	.	TGTGCCAGCAGCTACGCCTTGGGGGGTTACATTCAGTACTTC	CASSYALGGYIQYF
TRBV5-1	.	TRBJ2-6	22	.	TGCGCCAGCAGCTTGGGAGTGACCGTTTACCAGGATGTTAGATCTGGGGCCAACGTCCTGACTTTC	CASSLGVTVYQDVRSGANVLTF
TRBV7-2	.	TRBJ2-3	15	.	TGTGCCAGCAGCCCCGAGGGCTGGGGCACAGATACGCAGTATTTT	CASSPEGWGTDTQYF
TRBV13	.	TRBJ2-1	13	.	TGTGCCAGCAGCTTAGGCCTCCGCGCTGAGCAGTTCTTC	CASSLGLRAEQFF
TRBV5-4	TRBD1	TRBJ1-4	16	.	TGTGCCAGCAGCACCGGACAGGGAGCTACTAATGAAAAACTGTTTTTT	CASSTGQGATNEKLFF
TRBV6-5	TRBD1	TRBJ2-7	13	few	TGTGCCAGCAGAAGGACAGGGGGCCACGAGCAGTACTTC	CASRRTGGHEQYF
TRBV5-4	.	TRBJ2-5	16	.	TGTGCCAGCAGCAGAATCGGGTCCCGAGTGGGTGAGACCCAGTACTTC	CASSRIGSRVGETQYF
TRBV25-1	.	TRBJ1-5	14	.	TGTGCCAGCAGCGGGTGGCATAGCAATCAGCCCCAGCATTTT	CASSGWHSNQPQHF
TRBV18	TRBD1	TRBJ1-1	14	.	TGTGCCAGCTCACCCACAGGGGGGAACACTGAAGCTTTCTTT	CASSPTGGNTEAFF
TRBV12-1	.	TRBJ2-3	12	.	TGTGCCAGCAGCTTTCTCAGGGATACGCAGTATTTT	CASSFLRDTQYF
TRBV25-1	.	TRBJ2-1	14	.	TGTGCCAGCAGTGTGCCTCGCGGCCGGAATGAGCAGTTCTTC	CASSVPRGRNEQFF
TRBV27	.	TRBJ2-6	17	once	TGTGCCAGCAGTTTATTAGGCCCCGGAGGTGGGGCCAACGTCCTGACTTTC	CASSLLGPGGGANVLTF
TRBV7-9	.	TRBJ1-1	15	.	TGTGCCAGCAGCCCATCCCAGGGGAGGGACACTGAAGCTTTCTTT	CASSPSQGRDTEAFF